This passage covers 5 T cell receptor beta chains from one sample sequenced in a study of immune characterization of retroperitoneal liposarcoma. Each CDR3 protein gets one entry after TCRdb re-called the PCR reads with MiXCR. Altogether approximately 11,000 distinct CDR3 sequences are present, 37% being singletons, with the ten largest covering about a tenth. Sequences were obtained from tumor tissue. These receptors came from a female donor with retroperitoneal liposarcoma.

The genes are TRBV12-3 or TRBV12-4 and TRBJ2-3, with TRBD2 identical over 13 bases. V dropped 5 bases and J dropped 4; count of bases not matched to a gene: 6. CDR3 length: 16 amino acids. The chain's CDR3 is CASSPGTSGISDTQYF. The CDR3 DNA sequence: TGTGCCAGCAGTCCCGGGACTAGCGGGATCTCAGATACGCAGTATTTT.

Regarding this clonotype: One end of the junction does not line up with germline, which may come from a read error. The rearrangement uses TRBV7-2 and TRBJ2-3; 7 bases agree with TRBD2. Looked up from germline, CDR1 is SGHTA and CDR2 is FQGNSA. The length of the CDR3 is 19 residues. CDR3 in DNA: TGTGTCAGCAGCTCGTCTAGGGCGGGAGCGGGCGGAATTACAGATACGCAGTATTTT. This translates into CVSSSSRAGAGGITDTQYF.

The rearrangement joins TRBV6-1 to TRBJ2-4; no firm D call. V was clipped by 7 bases and J by 13 bases, with 23 bases between them. CDR1 and CDR2 (germline): MNHNS, SASEGT. The CDR3 sequence is 14 residues long. This CDR3 is CASTPPAHINEQYF. The CDR3 DNA reads as TGTGCCAGCACCCCTCCGGCGCATATCAATGAGCAGTACTTC.

This clonotype ranks as medium-sized. The chain employs TRBV6-1 and TRBJ2-1; perhaps TRBD1 as D (5 bases). The J call may be mistaken, given a closer DNA end match to TRBJ2-7. CDR1 and CDR2 from the germline V gene are MNHNS and SASEGT. This CDR3 region has 13 residues. The CDR3 spells CASSEGQLNEQYF. In nucleotides, the CDR3 is TGTGCCAGCAGTGAAGGACAGTTAAATGAGCAGTACTTC.

In this sample, this clonotype turned up a few times. The chain has TRBV6-1 and TRBJ1-2, with D possibly matching TRBD1 (6 bases). This CDR3 is built from 14 residues. CDR1 is MNHNS, CDR2 SASEGT, per germline. V lost 5 bases and J 2 bases, leaving 12 bases between the germline ends. The CDR3 DNA sequence: TGTGCCAGCAGTCGCCCAGGGGTAAACTATGGCTACACCTTC. It codes for CASSRPGVNYGYTF.